The 7 T cell receptor beta chains below come from one sample, sequenced in a study of CD8+ T cells in alopecia areata. RNA extraction and reverse transcription yielded cDNA as sequencing template. Produced via immunoSEQ multiplex PCR; TCRdb's table is partial and in-frame only. The table lists 4,500 to 7,000 clones, with no singletons. Described time point: mouse skin 6 weeks after grafting, around onset of hair loss. Sample: skin, taken at week 6. These receptor sequences come from a C3H/HeJ mouse with alopecia areata. MHC haplotype of the strain: H2-k.

About this clone itself: Gene labels here are mouse ones. With the read ending 4 residues before the CDR3 end, the germline J gene is used to fill in that end. The V gene is TRBV13-3, the J gene TRBJ2-1; D possibly corresponds to TRBD2 (7 bases). This CDR3 region has 14 residues. Looked up from germline, CDR1 is NNHDY and CDR2 is SYVADS. Partial CDR3 DNA: TGTGCCAGCAGTGTGAGGGGGGCCCGGGCT. It codes for CASSVRGARA. The whole CDR3 is CASSVRGARAEQFF.

This clone was seen a handful of times. The genes and germline here are from mouse. From the germline J gene comes the end of the CDR3, since the read stops 4 residues before it. The chain links TRBV19 to TRBJ2-3; D is unclear. Germline-derived CDR1 and CDR2 are FNHDT and SITEND (reference sequence). Trimming left V 5 bases short and J 0 bases short, with 7 bases between. The length of the CDR3 is 13 residues. Incomplete CDR3 DNA: TGTGCCAGCAGGCATACTAGTGCAGAA. This sequence encodes CASRHTSAE. The CDR3 as a whole reads CASRHTSAETLYF.

This clone was counted only a few times. Germline and genes here are mouse. The read gets to within 4 residues of the CDR3 end, and the germline J gene fills in the rest. This chain joins TRBV13-3 and TRBJ1-1; D is uncertain. The CDR3 length is 12 residues. The V end lost 6 bases, the J end lost 0 bases, and 6 bases lay between the germline ends. Per germline, CDR1 NNHDY and CDR2 SYVADS. The part of the CDR3 DNA that was read is TGTGCCAGCACCAGTGCAAACACA. It specifies CASTSANT. The CDR3 in full is CASTSANTEVFF.

At least ten counts were recorded for this clone. Each gene name is a mouse one. The read terminates 4 residues ahead of where the CDR3 ends, so the germline J gene completes it. The V gene is TRBV13-1, the J gene TRBJ2-5; D may be TRBD1 (5 bases). CDR3 length: 15 amino acids. Germline values: CDR1 NSHNY, CDR2 SYGAGN. With 0 bases removed from V and 0 bases from J, the gap between germline ends came to 8 bases. The sequenced part of the CDR3 DNA is TGTGCCAGCAGTGATGTCAGGGCTAACCAAGAC. It yields the protein CASSDVRANQD. The entire CDR3 is CASSDVRANQDTQYF.

This clone was counted at least ten times. Any gene name here is a mouse gene name. With the read ending 4 residues before the CDR3 end, the germline J gene is used to fill in that end. V is TRBV1 and J is TRBJ2-7, with a possible D match to TRBD2 (6 bases). This CDR3 has 16 amino acids. Per the germline V gene, CDR1 is NSQYPW and CDR2 is LRSPGD (reference sequence). V was clipped by 0 bases and J by 0 bases, with 12 bases between them. The DNA read from the CDR3 is TGCACCTGCAGTGCAGAGGGGTTGGGGGTCTCCTAT. Its translation: CTCSAEGLGVSY. The complete CDR3 protein is CTCSAEGLGVSYEQYF.

This clone was detected ten times or more. The gene names given are mouse names. The read ends 4 residues before the CDR3 terminus; that terminus is restored from the germline J gene. The rearrangement joins TRBV1 to TRBJ1-1; 7 bases align to TRBD1. The CDR3 sequence is 15 residues long. With V trimmed by 3 bases and J by 0 bases, 4 bases remained unmatched. Germline lookup yields CDR1 NSQYPW and CDR2 LRSPGD (reference sequence). CDR3 bases read: TGCACCTGCAGTGCCCGACAGGGTGCAAACACA. It specifies CTCSARQGANT. The whole CDR3 is CTCSARQGANTEVFF.

With respect to this clone: The gene names given are mouse names. The read ends 4 residues before the CDR3 terminus; that terminus is restored from the germline J gene. This chain links TRBV13-2 with TRBJ2-7; 11 bases fit TRBD2. Looked up from germline, CDR1 is NNHNN and CDR2 is SYGAGS (reference sequence). J was trimmed by 3 bases and V by 4 bases; bases with no gene match: 3. The CDR3 length is 14 residues. CDR3 amino acids: CASGPLGGRYEQYF. The sequenced part of the CDR3 DNA is TGTGCCAGCGGTCCACTGGGGGGGCGCTAT.